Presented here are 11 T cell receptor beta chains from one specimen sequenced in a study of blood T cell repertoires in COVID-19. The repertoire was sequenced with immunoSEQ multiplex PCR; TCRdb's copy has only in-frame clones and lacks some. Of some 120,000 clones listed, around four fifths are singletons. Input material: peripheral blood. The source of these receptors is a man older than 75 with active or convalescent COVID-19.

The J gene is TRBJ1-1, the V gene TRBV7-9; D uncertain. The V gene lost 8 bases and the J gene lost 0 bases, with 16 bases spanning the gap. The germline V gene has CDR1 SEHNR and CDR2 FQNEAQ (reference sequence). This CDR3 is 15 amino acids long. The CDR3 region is CASVLSRVLNTEAFF. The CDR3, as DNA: TGTGCCAGCGTTCTATCCCGAGTGTTGAACACTGAAGCTTTCTTT.

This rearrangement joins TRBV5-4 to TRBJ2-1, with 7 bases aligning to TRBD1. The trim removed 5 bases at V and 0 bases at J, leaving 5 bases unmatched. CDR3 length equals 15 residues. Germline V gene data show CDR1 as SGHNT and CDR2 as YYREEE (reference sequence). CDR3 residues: CASRSDRFSYNEQFF. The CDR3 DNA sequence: TGTGCCAGCAGATCGGACAGGTTCTCCTACAATGAGCAGTTCTTC.

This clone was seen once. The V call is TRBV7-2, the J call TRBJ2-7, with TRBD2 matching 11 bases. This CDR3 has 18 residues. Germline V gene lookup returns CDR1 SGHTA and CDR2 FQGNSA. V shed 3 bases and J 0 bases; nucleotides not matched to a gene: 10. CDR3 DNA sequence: TGTGCCAGCAGCTTTTCTAGCGGGGGGCTTCGAGACTCCTACGAGCAGTACTTC. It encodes CASSFSSGGLRDSYEQYF.

The CDR3 nucleotides read TGTGCCAGCAGGGGACCGGGACTAGGGGATACGCAGTATTTT. It is translated as CASRGPGLGDTQYF. The chain combines TRBV2 with TRBJ2-3; TRBD2 matches 8 bases. The V gene's germline CDR1 is SNHLY and CDR2 FYNNEI. After removal of 6 bases from V and 6 bases from J, the junction contained 8 bases not matched to a gene. The CDR3 sequence is 14 residues long.

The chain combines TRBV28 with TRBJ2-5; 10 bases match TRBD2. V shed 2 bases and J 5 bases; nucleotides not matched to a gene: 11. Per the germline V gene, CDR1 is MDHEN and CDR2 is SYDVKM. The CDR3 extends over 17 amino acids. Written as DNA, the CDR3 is TGTGCCAGCAGTTTAGGCGCCACTAGCGGGGCTGGGGAGACCCAGTACTTC. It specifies CASSLGATSGAGETQYF. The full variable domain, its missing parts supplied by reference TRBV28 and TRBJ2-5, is DVKVTQSSRYLVKRTGEKVFLECVQDMDHENMFWYRQDPGLGLRLIYFSYDVKMKEKGDIPEGYSVSREKKERFSLILESASTNQTSMYLCASSLGATSGAGETQYFGPGTRLLVL.

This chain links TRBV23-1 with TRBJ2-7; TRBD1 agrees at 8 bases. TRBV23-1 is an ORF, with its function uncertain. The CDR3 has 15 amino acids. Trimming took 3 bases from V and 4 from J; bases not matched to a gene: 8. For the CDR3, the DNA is TGCGCCAGCAGTCACCCAGGACAGGGATATTACGAGCAGTACTTC. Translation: CASSHPGQGYYEQYF.

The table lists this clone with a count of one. This CDR3 reads CASSFEQFYGYTF. DNA for the CDR3: TGTGCCAGCAGCTTTGAACAGTTCTATGGCTACACCTTC. The chain combines TRBV5-6 with TRBJ1-2, with D hard to call. This CDR3 region has 13 residues. V lost 2 bases, J lost 4 bases, and 9 bases lay in between. CDR1 is SGHDT, CDR2 YYEEEE, per germline.

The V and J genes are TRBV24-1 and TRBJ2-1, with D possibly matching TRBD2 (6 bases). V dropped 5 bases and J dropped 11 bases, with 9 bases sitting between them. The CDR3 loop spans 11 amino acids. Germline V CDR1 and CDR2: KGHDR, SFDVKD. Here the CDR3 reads CATSAGVQQFF. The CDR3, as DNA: TGTGCCACCAGTGCGGGGGTCCAGCAGTTCTTC.

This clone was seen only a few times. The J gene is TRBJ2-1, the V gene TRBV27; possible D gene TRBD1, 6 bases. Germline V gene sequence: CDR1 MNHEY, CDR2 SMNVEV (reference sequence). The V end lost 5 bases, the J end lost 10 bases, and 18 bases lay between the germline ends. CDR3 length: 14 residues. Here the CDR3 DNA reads TGTGCCAGCAGTCTAAGACAGGTACAAGGGGAGCAGTTCTTC. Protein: CASSLRQVQGEQFF.

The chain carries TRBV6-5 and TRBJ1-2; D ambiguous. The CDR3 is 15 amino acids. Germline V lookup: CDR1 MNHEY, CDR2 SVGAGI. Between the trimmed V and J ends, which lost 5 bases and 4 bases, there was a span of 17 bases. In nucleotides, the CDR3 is TGTGCCAGCAGTCCCGTCCTGGGAGGGTTCTATGGCTACACCTTC. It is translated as CASSPVLGGFYGYTF.

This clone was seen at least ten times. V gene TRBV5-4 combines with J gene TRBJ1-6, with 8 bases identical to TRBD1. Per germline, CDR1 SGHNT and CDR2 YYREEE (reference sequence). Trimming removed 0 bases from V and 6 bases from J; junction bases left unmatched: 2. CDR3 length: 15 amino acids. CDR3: CASSLGDRGNSPLHF. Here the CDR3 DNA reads TGTGCCAGCAGCTTGGGTGACAGGGGTAATTCACCCCTCCACTTT.